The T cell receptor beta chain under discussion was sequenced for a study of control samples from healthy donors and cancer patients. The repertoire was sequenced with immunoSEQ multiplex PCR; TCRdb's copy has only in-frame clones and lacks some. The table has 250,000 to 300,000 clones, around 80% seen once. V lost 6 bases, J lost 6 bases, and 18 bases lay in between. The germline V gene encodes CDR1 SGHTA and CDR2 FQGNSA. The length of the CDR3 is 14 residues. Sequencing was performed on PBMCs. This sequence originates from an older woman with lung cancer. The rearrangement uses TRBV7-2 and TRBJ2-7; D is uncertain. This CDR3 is CASSLLAQATEQYF. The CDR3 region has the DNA TGTGCCAGCAGTTTACTCGCCCAAGCGACCGAGCAGTACTTC.